What follows is one T cell receptor beta chain and its context. Its antigen remains unknown. This entry is derived from a study of T cells in Graves' hyperthyroidism and ophthalmopathy. Findings and caveats of the study: Most thyroid clonotypes expanded above 0.001 were also detected in blood.

Germline V CDR1 and CDR2: SNHLY, FYNNEI. The CDR3 covers 14 residues. V lost 7 bases, J lost 7 bases, and 14 bases lay in between. Uncontrolled infection, other autoimmune disease, pregnancy or lactation disqualified patients from enrolment. Amplified TCR beta CDR3 regions came from RNA transcripts. The HTBI primer set served for first-round RT-PCR of the TCR CDR3. TCRdb re-called the multiplex PCR reads through MiXCR, storing one row per CDR3 protein. In the table there are around 800,000 distinct CDR3 sequences, about two fifths of which are singletons. The sequence was obtained from a man aged 18 to 35 with Graves' hyperthyroidism. V usage is TRBV2 and J usage is TRBJ1-6; tentatively, D is TRBD1 (6 bases). Sequencing input: blood. The CDR3 spells CASNKGGPNSPLHF. DNA for the CDR3: TGTGCCAGCAACAAAGGGGGGCCGAATTCACCCCTCCACTTT.